What follows are 6 T cell receptor beta chains derived from one specimen sequenced in a study of human T cells and chemical hapten exposure. The time point: patch test 1, 2 weeks after DPC sensitization. Treatment indicated: therapeutic diphenylcyclopropenone sensitization with weekly scalp DPC. TCRdb ran MiXCR on the RACE reads and lists one entry per CDR3 protein. The sample holds 180,000 or so distinct CDR3 sequences, about 14% seen once. This specimen was whole blood, taken in connection with sensitization to the hapten diphenylcyclopropenone (DPC). The receptors here all came from a woman aged 25 to 39 with alopecia areata. Some clones in this sample may be carry-over from other donors' samples.

The rearrangement uses TRBV20-1 and TRBJ2-4, with D possibly matching TRBD2 (5 bases). The germline V gene encodes CDR1 DFQATT and CDR2 SNEGSKA (reference sequence). V shed 1 base and J shed 3 bases, with 13 bases lying between them. CDR3 size: 15 residues. The CDR3 nucleotides are TGCAGTGCTAGAGTTACGGGGTCGGACAAAAACATTCAGTACTTC. As protein: CSARVTGSDKNIQYF.

This clonotype was seen more than once but under ten times. The J gene is TRBJ2-1, the V gene TRBV5-1; no firm D call. The V gene's germline CDR1 is SGHRS and CDR2 YFSETQ. The CDR3 extends over 12 amino acids. Trimming took off 1 base at V and 5 bases at J, with 4 bases between the two ends. The CDR3 DNA is TGCGCCAGCAGCTTGTGGGACAATGAGCAGTTCTTC. Its protein is CASSLWDNEQFF.

This clonotype showed up just a few times. V and J are TRBV6-6 and TRBJ1-1, with a tentative D call TRBD1 (5 bases). V lost 2 bases, J lost 1 base, and 14 bases lay in between. This CDR3 comprises 16 residues. Germline CDR1 is MNHNY and CDR2 is SVGAGI (reference sequence). The DNA for the CDR3 is TGTGCCAGCAGTTACAGACGGGGCAAGGGGAACACTGAAGCTTTCTTT. Encoded protein: CASSYRRGKGNTEAFF.

This chain's CDR3 is CASSQFPSGDQPQHF. As DNA, the CDR3 is TGTGCCAGCAGCCAATTTCCCTCGGGGGACCAGCCCCAGCATTTT. The rearrangement links TRBV4-2 to TRBJ1-5; possibly TRBD1 for D (5 bases). This CDR3 region has 15 residues. V shed 2 bases and J shed 7 bases, with 15 bases lying between them. Germline CDR1 is LGHNA and CDR2 is YNFKEQ.

This clonotype appeared a few times. The chain has TRBV3-1 and TRBJ1-2, with 7 bases identical to TRBD1. The CDR3 consists of 14 residues. Trimming took 1 base from V and 4 from J; bases not matched to a gene: 3. The germline CDR1 and CDR2 sequences are LGHDT and YNNKEL (reference sequence). This CDR3 is CASSQVNRGYGYTF. DNA for the CDR3: TGTGCCAGCAGCCAAGTAAACAGGGGCTATGGCTACACCTTC.

The chain is built from TRBV6-6 and TRBJ1-2; unclear D gene. The CDR3 length is 13 residues. Germline V CDR1 and CDR2: MNHNY, SVGAGI (reference sequence). The V end lost 7 bases, the J end lost 4 bases, and 13 bases lay between the germline ends. The CDR3, as DNA: TGTGCCAGCATAACCGAGAGTAGCTATGGCTACACCTTC. It encodes CASITESSYGYTF.